This is a list of T cell receptor beta chains from one sample in a study of vaccination effects on CD4 cells after COVID-19. What these receptors recognize is not known. Using immunoSEQ multiplex PCR, the repertoire was profiled, and TCRdb retains in-frame clones only, with some absent. The data contain 15,000 to 20,000 clones, over 60% of them singletons. Specimen: CD4+ T cells from PBMCs cultured with SARS-CoV-2 spike peptides, collected after COVID-19 vaccination. The receptors shown here come from a human donor who had a prior SARS-CoV-2 infection. The conserved cysteine and the conserved F or W are not part of the CDR3 here. Clone size is shown for a subset of rows, as once, few, many or a class of expanded clone.

-,TRBV30,TRBJ1-3,AWSPLNTIY
-,TRBV5-5,TRBJ1-4,ASSLYTDNEKLF
few,TRBV5-1,TRBJ2-5,ASSSRGGSEETQY
-,TRBV7-9,TRBJ2-5,ASSLAELGTQY
-,TRBV7-3,TRBJ1-1,ASSSTGRTEAF
-,TRBV11-2,TRBJ2-5,ASSFNRGRETQY
few,TRBV4-2,TRBJ1-4,ASSLRQSWEKLF
-,TRBV19,TRBJ2-1,ASSARSIAGDYNEQF
-,TRBV5-1,TRBJ2-5,ASSLEGHGVETQY
few,TRBV5-5,TRBJ1-2,ASGTSTNYGYT
-,TRBV4-3,TRBJ2-3,ASSQEWRTDTQY
once,TRBV4-3,TRBJ2-2,ASSQGLAVSTGELF
-,TRBV2,TRBJ2-5,ASRTGLAGDQY
-,TRBV6-2/TRBV6-3,TRBJ2-1,ASTPYIDGNEQF
-,TRBV20-1,TRBJ2-1,SASSPSGSSYNEQF
-,TRBV7-8,TRBJ1-6,ASSVGTVATSSYNSPLH
-,TRBV24-1,TRBJ1-2,ATSDGTTGGVYNSYGYT
-,TRBV7-7,TRBJ2-2,ASSPGTGDVTGELF
-,TRBV5-1,TRBJ1-2,ASSSMTGADSYGYT
-,TRBV6-5,TRBJ1-5,ASSSQVRQPQH
few,TRBV19,TRBJ1-3,ASSMGHRKANTIY
few,TRBV18,TRBJ1-2,ASSPEGQGSRYT
-,TRBV24-1,TRBJ2-2,ATRGGRVGTGELF